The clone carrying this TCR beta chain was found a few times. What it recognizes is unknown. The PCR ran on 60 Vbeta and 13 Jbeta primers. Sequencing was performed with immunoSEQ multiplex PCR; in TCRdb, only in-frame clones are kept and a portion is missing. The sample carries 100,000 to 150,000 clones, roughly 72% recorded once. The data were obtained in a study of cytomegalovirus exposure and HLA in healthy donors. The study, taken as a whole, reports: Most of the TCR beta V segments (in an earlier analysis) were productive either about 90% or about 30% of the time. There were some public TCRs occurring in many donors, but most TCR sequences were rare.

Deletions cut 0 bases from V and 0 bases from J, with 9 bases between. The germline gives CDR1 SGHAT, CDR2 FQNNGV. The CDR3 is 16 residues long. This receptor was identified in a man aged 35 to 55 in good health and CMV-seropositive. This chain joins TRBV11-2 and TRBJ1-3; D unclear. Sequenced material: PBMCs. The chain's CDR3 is CASSLEARSSGNTIYF. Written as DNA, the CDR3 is TGTGCCAGCAGCTTAGAGGCCAGATCCTCTGGAAACACCATATATTTT.